This T cell receptor beta chain was identified in a study of blood T cell repertoires in COVID-19. The participants were between about 18 and 90 years old and came from some 23 US areas. Each participant's cohort was designated according to participant-reported clinical history. Study processing details: Nucleated cell number was recorded as an estimate derived from reference gene primer amplification. Sequencing was performed with immunoSEQ multiplex PCR; in TCRdb, only in-frame clones are kept and a portion is missing. V and J calls and clone size come straight from that table; D and trimming were deduced from the DNA. The sample carries some 460,000 clones, 70% to 90% recorded once. V gave up 1 base and J gave up 4 bases, with 10 bases separating them. CDR1 and CDR2 from the germline V gene are LGHDT and YNNKEL (reference sequence). This CDR3 is built from 15 residues.

The TCR originated in a woman under 30 with acute COVID-19. The chain couples TRBV3-1 (or the pseudogene TRBV3-2) to TRBJ1-4; D gene ambiguous. Sequenced: PBMCs or T cells enriched from blood (not recorded which). The CDR3 here is CASSQGARINEKLFF. The DNA for the CDR3 is TGTGCCAGCAGCCAAGGCGCCAGGATTAATGAAAAACTGTTTTTT.